Listed below are T cell receptor beta chains from one sample, sequenced in a study of shared clonotypes between healthy human individuals. Clones were sequenced by immunoSEQ multiplex PCR, and TCRdb holds only the in-frame ones, with some missing. The repertoire has about a million clones, around 74% of them found once; the top ten carry 1.4%. The sequencing sample was made of memory CD4+ T cells sorted from blood. The receptors shown here come from a man aged 18-30 years in good health. Both conserved end residues are part of each CDR3. Each record gives: V gene, clone size, J gene, D gene, CDR3 length, CDR3 protein, CDR3 DNA. The D gene is left open where the match is weak. Size is omitted from some rows. Given values are once, few, many or a class for expanded clones.

>TRBV29-1|NA|TRBJ2-3|TRBD2|13
CSTASGVPDTQYF
TGCAGTACAGCAAGCGGGGTCCCAGATACGCAGTATTTT
>TRBV5-1|NA|TRBJ2-7|TRBD2|16
CASSLEPTSVSYEQYF
TGCGCCAGCAGCTTGGAACCGACTAGCGTCTCCTACGAGCAGTACTTC
>TRBV5-8|once|TRBJ1-1|NA|13
CASSRYTDPEAFF
TGTGCCAGCAGCCGCTATACAGACCCTGAAGCTTTCTTT
>TRBV30|NA|TRBJ2-1|TRBD2|13
CAWSGTRVSEQFF
TGTGCCTGGAGTGGGACTAGAGTAAGTGAGCAGTTCTTC
>TRBV10-3|NA|TRBJ1-5|TRBD1|15
CAISPGQGVYQPQHF
TGTGCCATCAGCCCCGGACAGGGAGTGTATCAGCCCCAGCATTTT
>TRBV5-4|NA|TRBJ2-5|TRBD1|14
CASSLWTGRETQYF
TGTGCCAGCAGCTTATGGACAGGGCGCGAGACCCAGTACTTC
>TRBV5-1|NA|TRBJ1-4|TRBD1|14
CASSSGTENEKLFF
TGCGCCAGCAGCTCCGGGACAGAGAATGAAAAACTGTTTTTT
>TRBV7-2|once|TRBJ2-7|NA|15
CASSLADSPQGEQYF
TGTGCCAGCAGCTTAGCGGACTCACCCCAAGGAGAGCAGTACTTC
>TRBV7-3|NA|TRBJ2-1|TRBD2|15
CASSFSGGPYNEQFF
TGTGCCAGCAGCTTTAGCGGGGGCCCTTACAATGAGCAGTTCTTC
>TRBV18|NA|TRBJ2-7|NA|12
CASSPQPGEQYF
TGTGCCAGCTCACCCCAACCCGGCGAGCAGTACTTC
>TRBV11-2|NA|TRBJ2-2|NA|15
CASSFSNTNTGELFF
TGTGCCAGCAGCTTCTCTAACACGAACACCGGGGAGCTGTTTTTT
>TRBV10-3|NA|TRBJ2-3|NA|11
CAISDRGTQYF
TGTGCCATCAGTGATCGGGGTACGCAGTATTTT
>TRBV30|NA|TRBJ2-6|NA|15
CAWNLGGTGANVLTF
TGTGCCTGGAACCTAGGGGGTACTGGGGCCAACGTCCTGACTTTC
>TRBV30|NA|TRBJ2-7|NA|15
CAWSVPQGISREQYF
TGTGCCTGGAGTGTACCCCAGGGGATTTCCCGGGAGCAGTACTTC
>TRBV2|NA|TRBJ2-7|NA|14
CASSAGAGFWEQYF
TGTGCCAGCAGTGCAGGGGCCGGCTTTTGGGAGCAGTACTTC
>TRBV10-2|NA|TRBJ2-1|TRBD2|15
CASRVLAGYPDEQFF
TGCGCCAGCAGAGTTCTAGCGGGATATCCGGATGAGCAGTTCTTC
>TRBV11-3|NA|TRBJ1-1|TRBD1|13
CASSLGQGTEAFF
TGTGCCAGCAGCTTGGGACAGGGTACTGAAGCTTTCTTT
>TRBV7-6|NA|TRBJ1-6|NA|16
CASSLGGKGYNSPLHF
TGTGCCAGCAGCTTAGGTGGGAAAGGCTATAATTCACCCCTCCACTTT
>TRBV19|NA|TRBJ1-5|NA|15
CASSIGDRWNQPQHF
TGTGCCAGTAGTATAGGCGACAGGTGGAACCAGCCCCAGCATTTT
>TRBV10-2|NA|TRBJ2-1|NA|11
CASSGKNEQFF
TGCGCCAGCAGTGGAAAAAATGAGCAGTTCTTC
>TRBV2|NA|TRBJ2-3|TRBD2|14
CASAGGGARDTQYF
TGTGCCAGCGCGGGCGGGGGGGCGAGAGATACGCAGTATTTT
>TRBV5-6|NA|TRBJ2-7|NA|15
CASSLVIGQRYEQYF
TGTGCCAGCAGCTTGGTTATCGGACAACGCTACGAGCAGTACTTC
>TRBV5-6|NA|TRBJ1-2|NA|15
CASSPQTGSNYGYTF
TGTGCCAGCAGCCCCCAAACAGGCTCTAACTATGGCTACACCTTC
>TRBV18|NA|TRBJ1-1|NA|14
CASSPILMNTEAFF
TGTGCCAGCTCACCAATACTTATGAACACTGAAGCTTTCTTT
>TRBV10-3|NA|TRBJ2-5|NA|14
CAISVGTVQETQYF
TGTGCCATCAGTGTCGGGACTGTCCAAGAGACCCAGTACTTC
>TRBV6-1|NA|TRBJ2-3|NA|16
CASSENPGVSTDTQYF
TGTGCCAGCAGTGAAAACCCGGGAGTCAGCACAGATACGCAGTATTTT